The clone carrying this T cell receptor (beta chain) was seen only a few times. V was trimmed by 4 bases and J by 8 bases, leaving 19 bases between them. Per the germline V gene, CDR1 is SGDLS and CDR2 is YYNGEE. The CDR3 length is 15 residues. This sample is drawn from a study of blood T cell repertoires in COVID-19. For the study at large: Material from acute and convalescent COVID-19 was sourced from the United States, Italy and Spain.

Here immunoSEQ multiplex PCR was the method, and the copy in TCRdb shows in-frame clones only, minus some. The sample includes over 45,000 clones, about 73% of them seen just once. This chain uses TRBV9 with TRBJ2-1; D might be TRBD2 (5 bases). The sequence came from a woman aged 45-65 years with active or convalescent COVID-19. What was sequenced was peripheral blood. The CDR3, as DNA: TGTGCCAGCAGCCCGAGAGGACTCCCTGGGGATGAGCAGTTCTTC. Amino acids: CASSPRGLPGDEQFF.